Listed below are T cell receptor beta chains from one sample, sequenced in a study of blood T cell repertoires in COVID-19. TCRdb's table, derived via immunoSEQ multiplex PCR, lists solely in-frame clones and lacks some. The sample contains approximately 90,000 clones, over 80% of which appear only once. What was sequenced was peripheral blood. The receptors were sampled from an elderly woman with active or convalescent COVID-19. Both conserved end residues are part of each CDR3. The D gene is left open where the match is weak. Clone size is not always given. Where it is, it says once, few, many or a class for expanded clones.

j_gene: TRBJ2-1
v_gene: TRBV7-2
abundance: NA
d_gene: TRBD2
CDR3aa: CASSLRLAGGNEQFF
CDR3nt: TGTGCCAGCAGCTTACGACTAGCGGGAGGCAATGAGCAGTTCTTC

j_gene: TRBJ1-4
v_gene: TRBV5-6
abundance: NA
d_gene: NA
CDR3aa: CASSLRQGNEKLFF
CDR3nt: TGTGCCAGCAGCTTGCGTCAGGGGAATGAAAAACTGTTTTTT

j_gene: TRBJ2-3
v_gene: TRBV24-1
abundance: NA
d_gene: TRBD2
CDR3aa: CATSARPAGLGHSLDTQYF
CDR3nt: TGTGCCACCAGTGCCCGCCCGGCGGGACTAGGGCATAGTCTGGATACGCAGTATTTT

j_gene: TRBJ1-4
v_gene: TRBV6-1
abundance: NA
d_gene: NA
CDR3aa: CASSEYLGGANEKLFF
CDR3nt: TGTGCCAGCAGTGAATATTTGGGGGGTGCGAATGAAAAACTGTTTTTT

j_gene: TRBJ1-6
v_gene: TRBV3-1/TRBV3-2
abundance: NA
d_gene: NA
CDR3aa: CASSPDGAGNSPLHF
CDR3nt: TGTGCCAGCAGTCCGGATGGGGCAGGTAATTCACCCCTCCACTTT

j_gene: TRBJ2-3
v_gene: TRBV6-1
abundance: NA
d_gene: TRBD2
CDR3aa: CASSELAGGGRYTDTQYF
CDR3nt: TGTGCCAGCAGTGAACTAGCGGGAGGGGGTCGATACACAGATACGCAGTATTTT

j_gene: TRBJ1-1
v_gene: TRBV28
abundance: NA
d_gene: NA
CDR3aa: CASSLWGLEAFEAFF
CDR3nt: TGTGCCAGCAGTTTGTGGGGGCTTGAGGCCTTTGAAGCTTTCTTT

j_gene: TRBJ2-2
v_gene: TRBV12-5
abundance: few
d_gene: NA
CDR3aa: CASGLVLGGLRNTGELFF
CDR3nt: TGTGCTAGTGGTTTGGTACTAGGTGGGCTGCGGAACACCGGGGAGCTGTTTTTT

j_gene: TRBJ1-2
v_gene: TRBV27
abundance: NA
d_gene: TRBD1
CDR3aa: CASSLLAGGYGYTF
CDR3nt: TGTGCCAGCAGTTTATTGGCAGGGGGATATGGCTACACCTTC

j_gene: TRBJ2-7
v_gene: TRBV27
abundance: few
d_gene: NA
CDR3aa: CASSLRGGGTYEQYF
CDR3nt: TGTGCCAGCAGTTTAAGAGGGGGAGGGACCTACGAGCAGTACTTC

j_gene: TRBJ1-1
v_gene: TRBV6-4
abundance: NA
d_gene: TRBD1
CDR3aa: CASRVDRTNTEAFF
CDR3nt: TGTGCCAGCAGGGTGGACAGGACCAACACTGAAGCTTTCTTT

j_gene: TRBJ2-7
v_gene: TRBV5-1
abundance: NA
d_gene: TRBD2
CDR3aa: CASSLSAGEEQYF
CDR3nt: TGCGCCAGCAGCTTGTCTGCGGGAGAAGAGCAGTACTTC

j_gene: TRBJ1-1
v_gene: TRBV28
abundance: once
d_gene: NA
CDR3aa: CASSPRTGGTEAFF
CDR3nt: TGTGCCAGCAGTCCACGCACTGGAGGGACTGAAGCTTTCTTT

j_gene: TRBJ2-6
v_gene: TRBV7-9
abundance: NA
d_gene: NA
CDR3aa: CASSFGTWTPGANVLTF
CDR3nt: TGTGCCAGCAGCTTCGGGACATGGACTCCTGGGGCCAACGTCCTGACTTTC

j_gene: TRBJ1-1
v_gene: TRBV5-1
abundance: NA
d_gene: NA
CDR3aa: CASSLSSRDTEAFF
CDR3nt: TGCGCCAGCAGCTTATCGTCGCGGGACACTGAAGCTTTCTTT

j_gene: TRBJ2-7
v_gene: TRBV5-6
abundance: NA
d_gene: TRBD1
CDR3aa: CASSGTVTYEQYF
CDR3nt: TGTGCCAGCAGCGGGACAGTTACCTACGAGCAGTACTTC

j_gene: TRBJ2-1
v_gene: TRBV19
abundance: NA
d_gene: TRBD2
CDR3aa: CASSMRTSEIEQFF
CDR3nt: TGTGCCAGTAGTATGCGGACTAGCGAAATTGAGCAGTTCTTC

j_gene: TRBJ2-7
v_gene: TRBV15
abundance: NA
d_gene: TRBD1
CDR3aa: CATSPTGGAYEQYF
CDR3nt: TGTGCCACCAGCCCGACAGGGGGCGCATACGAGCAGTACTTC

j_gene: TRBJ2-6
v_gene: TRBV3-1/TRBV3-2
abundance: NA
d_gene: NA
CDR3aa: CASSQDIQSNVLTF
CDR3nt: TGTGCCAGCAGCCAAGATATACAGTCCAACGTCCTGACTTTC

j_gene: TRBJ2-1
v_gene: TRBV6-5
abundance: NA
d_gene: NA
CDR3aa: CASKKDSSTYNEQFF
CDR3nt: TGTGCCAGCAAAAAGGACTCATCGACCTACAATGAGCAGTTCTTC

j_gene: TRBJ1-4
v_gene: TRBV24-1
abundance: few
d_gene: NA
CDR3aa: CATSEGGATNEKLFF
CDR3nt: TGTGCCACCAGTGAAGGCGGTGCAACTAATGAAAAACTGTTTTTT

j_gene: TRBJ1-2
v_gene: TRBV28
abundance: NA
d_gene: NA
CDR3aa: CASSSGTLGYTF
CDR3nt: TGTGCCAGCAGTTCAGGCACTCTTGGCTACACCTTC

j_gene: TRBJ2-7
v_gene: TRBV7-6
abundance: NA
d_gene: TRBD1
CDR3aa: CASSPRDRYYEQYF
CDR3nt: TGTGCCAGCAGCCCTCGGGACAGATACTACGAGCAGTACTTC

j_gene: TRBJ2-1
v_gene: TRBV11-2
abundance: NA
d_gene: TRBD2
CDR3aa: CASKLAGKDNEQFF
CDR3nt: TGTGCCAGCAAACTAGCGGGGAAGGACAATGAGCAGTTCTTC

j_gene: TRBJ2-3
v_gene: TRBV11-1
abundance: NA
d_gene: NA
CDR3aa: CASSLLLASTDTQYF
CDR3nt: TGTGCCAGCAGCTTACTTCTAGCCAGCACAGATACGCAGTATTTT

j_gene: TRBJ2-2
v_gene: TRBV6-2/TRBV6-3
abundance: once
d_gene: TRBD2
CDR3aa: CASSGTSGRTNTGELFF
CDR3nt: TGTGCCAGCAGTGGGACTAGCGGGAGGACGAACACCGGGGAGCTGTTTTTT

j_gene: TRBJ2-3
v_gene: TRBV7-2
abundance: NA
d_gene: TRBD2
CDR3aa: CASSLIRTGRADTQYF
CDR3nt: TGTGCCAGCAGCTTAATTCGTACGGGGAGGGCAGATACGCAGTATTTT

j_gene: TRBJ2-3
v_gene: TRBV12-5
abundance: once
d_gene: TRBD2
CDR3aa: CASGSGTSGRSSTDTQYF
CDR3nt: TGTGCTAGTGGTTCCGGGACTAGCGGGAGGTCTAGCACAGATACGCAGTATTTT

j_gene: TRBJ1-1
v_gene: TRBV20-1
abundance: NA
d_gene: NA
CDR3aa: CSASWGGTEAFF
CDR3nt: TGCAGTGCTAGTTGGGGGGGCACTGAAGCTTTCTTT